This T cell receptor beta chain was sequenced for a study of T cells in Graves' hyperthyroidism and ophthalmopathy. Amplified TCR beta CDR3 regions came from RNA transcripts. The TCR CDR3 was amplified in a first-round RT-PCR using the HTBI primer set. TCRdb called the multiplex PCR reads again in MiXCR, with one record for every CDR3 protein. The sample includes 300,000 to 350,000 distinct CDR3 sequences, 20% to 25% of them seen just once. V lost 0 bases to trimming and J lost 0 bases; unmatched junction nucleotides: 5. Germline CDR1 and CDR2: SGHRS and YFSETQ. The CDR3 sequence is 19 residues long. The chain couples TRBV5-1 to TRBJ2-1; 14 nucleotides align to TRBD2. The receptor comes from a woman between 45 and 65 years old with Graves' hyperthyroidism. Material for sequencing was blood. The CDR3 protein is CASSLVGTSGGGSYNEQFF. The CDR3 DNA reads TGCGCCAGCAGCTTGGTGGGGACTAGCGGGGGAGGCTCCTACAATGAGCAGTTCTTC. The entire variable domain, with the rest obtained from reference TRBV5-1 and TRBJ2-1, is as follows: KAGVTQTPRYLIKTRGQQVTLSCSPISGHRSVSWYQQTPGQGLQFLFEYFSETQRNKGNFPGRFSGRQFSNSRSEMNVSTLELGDSALYLCASSLVGTSGGGSYNEQFFGPGTRLTVL.